This TCR beta chain was profiled in a study of a mutant IDH1 vaccine in newly diagnosed glioma. Stated time point: week 5, during vaccination. Every single dose of the vaccine, 300 ug of mutant IDH1 20-mer peptide, came with topical imiquimod. The repertoire was sequenced with immunoSEQ multiplex PCR; TCRdb's copy has only in-frame clones and lacks some. Of around 28,000 clones in the sample, approximately 88% are singletons; the top ten hold around 20%. The CDR3 runs 17 residues. V lost 5 bases to trimming and J lost 3 bases, with 22 bases between them. The germline gives CDR1 SEHNR, CDR2 FQNEAQ (reference sequence). With respect to this clone: Its antigen remains unknown.

The chain couples TRBV7-9 to TRBJ1-2; no definite D call. This clonotype was sampled from a young man with glioma. The sample was PBMCs, taken from a glioma patient whose treatment included an IDH1 peptide vaccine. CDR3 loop: CASSPPVLPIVDYGYTF. DNA of the CDR3: TGTGCCAGCAGCCCTCCGGTACTCCCCATTGTGGACTATGGCTACACCTTC. The whole variable domain, filled in from reference TRBV7-9 and TRBJ1-2, reads DTGVSQNPRHKITKRGQNVTFRCDPISEHNRLYWYRQTLGQGPEFLTYFQNEAQLEKSRLLSDRFSAERPKGSFSTLEIQRTEQGDSAMYLCASSPPVLPIVDYGYTFGSGTRLTVV.